The clone carrying this T cell receptor beta chain was seen a handful of times. Its antigen is unidentified. The data were taken from a study of post-analysis software for immune sequencing data. The CDR3 loop spans 13 amino acids. V dropped 5 bases and J dropped 5 bases, with 16 bases sitting between them. Germline V gene lookup returns CDR1 SQVTM and CDR2 ANQGSEA. Study-wide points: Patients carried five TRBV segments more frequently than controls did, and TRBV5-6, TRBV5-1 and TRBV20-1 were among them.

The TCR beta cDNA libraries carried unique molecular identifiers. A single record per CDR3 protein comes from TCRdb applying MiXCR to the PCR reads. The sample carries roughly 800,000 distinct CDR3 sequences, under 70% recorded once. Sequenced sample: blood. This TCR was sampled from a girl aged 10-17 years with multiple sclerosis. This chain uses TRBV29-1 with TRBJ2-7; either TRBD1 or TRBD2 may fit D (5 bases each). CDR3 in amino acids: CSVSGTLRDEQYF. As DNA, the CDR3 is TGCAGCGTTTCCGGGACCTTAAGGGACGAGCAGTACTTC.